A selection of T cell receptor beta chains follows, all from one sample in a study of CD8+CD57+ T cells in acquired aplastic anemia. MiXCR, run by TCRdb on the reads, gives a single entry per CDR3 protein. In the table there are hundreds of thousands of distinct CDR3 sequences, approximately 32% of which are singletons. Sequencing was performed on sorted CD4+, CD8+, or CD8+CD57+ T cells (not recorded which) from PBMCs. These receptor sequences come from a human donor with aplastic anemia. The CDR3 runs from the conserved cysteine through the conserved F or W. The D gene is left open where the match is weak. Clone size is stated in some rows and not others, as once, few, many or a class when expanded.

-,TRBJ1-2,few,TRBV6-5,TGTGCCAGCAGTTACATATCGGCTAACTATGGCTACACCTTC,CASSYISANYGYTF
-,TRBJ1-6,many,TRBV20-1,TGCAGTGCTAGAGGGGTCTCCTATAATTCACCCCTCCACTTT,CSARGVSYNSPLHF
TRBD1,TRBJ1-2,-,TRBV5-5,TGTGCCAGCAGCCGGGCCGGGACAGGAAACGATGGCTACACCTTC,CASSRAGTGNDGYTF
-,TRBJ1-1,-,TRBV20-1,TGCAGTGCTAGAGAGGACATTCGGGGGATGAACACTGAAGCTTTCTTT,CSAREDIRGMNTEAFF
TRBD1,TRBJ1-1,few,TRBV10-1,TGCGCCAGCAGTCCCACGGGACAGGGGGGCACTGAAGCTTTCTTT,CASSPTGQGGTEAFF
TRBD1,TRBJ1-6,-,TRBV19,TGTGCCAGTAGTAAACAACAGGGGGCGAATTCACCCCTCCACTTT,CASSKQQGANSPLHF
TRBD2,TRBJ2-3,-,TRBV2,TGTGCCAGCAGGAAGACTAGCGGGAGCACAGATACGCAGTATTTT,CASRKTSGSTDTQYF
-,TRBJ2-1,-,TRBV5-5,TGTGCCAGCAGCTTGAAAGAGGGGGTGGGACAGTTCTTC,CASSLKEGVGQFF
-,TRBJ2-7,-,TRBV12-3/TRBV12-4,TGTGCCAGCAGTTTAACCGGGACATACAACTACGAGCAGTACTTC,CASSLTGTYNYEQYF
TRBD1,TRBJ1-1,-,TRBV7-9,TGTGCCAGCAGCCTCGTTGGAGGGGGCCGAGCTTTCTTT,CASSLVGGGRAFF
-,TRBJ1-6,many,TRBV7-2,TGTGCCAGCAGCTTAAGGACACCCCTCCACTTT,CASSLRTPLHF
-,TRBJ2-4,few,TRBV20-1,TGCAGTGCCGATCCGGGACAACTAAACATTCAGTACTTC,CSADPGQLNIQYF
TRBD1,TRBJ1-2,many,TRBV10-2,TGCGCCAGCAGACCCAGGGGACAGGGGTCCCCTAACTATGGCTACACCTTC,CASRPRGQGSPNYGYTF
TRBD1,TRBJ1-2,many,TRBV20-1,TGCAGTGCTAGTGATCACAGGGGGCGCAGCTATGGCTACACCTTC,CSASDHRGRSYGYTF
TRBD2,TRBJ2-7,-,TRBV11-2,TGTGCCAGCAGCTCCGAAATTACGGGGGGACCCCCCTCTCAGCAGTACTTC,CASSSEITGGPPSQQYF
TRBD2,TRBJ2-3,many,TRBV24-1,TGTGCCACCAGTGAAAGCGGGGCCACAGATACGCAGTATTTT,CATSESGATDTQYF
-,TRBJ2-1,-,TRBV5-1,TGCGCCAGCAGGGAGGTGGGCAGGTTGAATGAGCAGTTCTTC,CASREVGRLNEQFF